What follows are 30 T cell receptor beta chains derived from one specimen sequenced in a study of T-cell reconstitution after alpha-beta-depleted transplantation in children. TCRbeta library construction was performed incorporating unique molecular identifiers. MiXCR was run by TCRdb on the PCR reads, yielding one entry per CDR3 protein. This sample has some 290,000 distinct CDR3 sequences, with more than 8% found just once. The sequencing here drew on PBMCs from the stem cell graft donor, taken from the stem cell graft. Receptors were obtained from a human donor who donated a stem cell graft to a child with SCID.

This clonotype was picked up many times. The V gene is TRBV5-1, the J gene TRBJ2-7, with a possible D match to TRBD1 (6 bases). V dropped 1 base and J dropped 3 bases, with 20 bases sitting between them. The germline gives CDR1 SGHRS, CDR2 YFSETQ. CDR3 size: 17 residues. In DNA form, the CDR3 reads TGCGCCAGCAGCTTGTCGGTAGATCCGACAGGACTCTACGAGCAGTACTTC. Protein sequence: CASSLSVDPTGLYEQYF.

This clonotype was observed a handful of times. The rearrangement links TRBV20-1 to TRBJ2-3; perhaps TRBD2 as D (6 bases). CDR3 size: 15 residues. Germline CDR1 reads DFQATT; CDR2 reads SNEGSKA (reference sequence). V was shortened by 0 bases and J by 5 bases, with 15 bases between the two germline ends. The CDR3 region is CSARDEEGGRDTQYF. The DNA of the CDR3 is TGCAGTGCTAGAGACGAGGAAGGAGGGAGAGATACGCAGTATTTT.

As DNA, the CDR3 is TGTGCCAGCAGCCAAGGGCCCGGGGGAGATACGCAGTATTTT. Translating gives CASSQGPGGDTQYF. The chain uses TRBV3-1 and TRBJ2-3, with D perhaps TRBD2 (6 bases). V was trimmed by 1 base and J by 5 bases, leaving 10 bases between them. CDR1 and CDR2 from the germline V gene are LGHDT and YNNKEL (reference sequence). CDR3 length equals 14 residues.

This clonotype occurred many times. The chain joins TRBV5-1 to TRBJ2-3; D tentatively reads TRBD1 or TRBD2 (5 bases each). The CDR3 extends over 14 amino acids. The germline V gene encodes CDR1 SGHRS and CDR2 YFSETQ. V was cut by 2 bases and J by 9 bases, with 16 bases left in between. The chain's CDR3 is CASSLGGDRETQYF. The CDR3, as DNA: TGCGCCAGCAGCTTAGGTGGGGACCGTGAAACGCAGTATTTT. Full variable domain (rest looked up from reference TRBV5-1 and TRBJ2-3): KAGVTQTPRYLIKTRGQQVTLSCSPISGHRSVSWYQQTPGQGLQFLFEYFSETQRNKGNFPGRFSGRQFSNSRSEMNVSTLELGDSALYLCASSLGGDRETQYFGPGTRLTVL.

Many counts were recorded for this clonotype. The genes are TRBV12-3 or TRBV12-4 and TRBJ2-1; possible D gene TRBD1, 6 bases. V lost 5 bases to trimming and J lost 6 bases, with 8 bases between them. There are 12 residues in the CDR3. The CDR3 reads CASSRQVNEQFF. In DNA form, the CDR3 reads TGTGCCAGCAGTCGACAGGTCAATGAGCAGTTCTTC.

V is TRBV20-1 and J is TRBJ2-2; D not certain. Germline assignment: CDR1 DFQATT and CDR2 SNEGSKA (reference sequence). The CDR3 consists of 13 residues. Trimming pared 0 bases from V and 0 bases from J, leaving 2 bases between. CDR3 in DNA: TGCAGTGCTAGAGAACCGAACACCGGGGAGCTGTTTTTT. It specifies CSAREPNTGELFF.

This clonotype has a handful of counts. The chain is built from TRBV19 and TRBJ1-5; the D is unclear. Germline-derived CDR1 and CDR2 are LNHDA and SQIVND (reference sequence). Trimming shortened V by 2 bases and J by 3 bases, and 8 bases separated the two germline ends. The CDR3 runs 14 residues. CDR3 residues: CASSILEVNQPQHF. The CDR3 region has the DNA TGTGCCAGTAGTATATTAGAAGTCAATCAGCCCCAGCATTTT.

In its sample, this clonotype was seen a few times. This chain uses TRBV6-5 with TRBJ2-7; the match to TRBD2 covers 10 bases. CDR1 and CDR2 from the germline V gene are MNHEY and SVGAGI. Trimming took 2 bases from V and 6 from J; bases not matched to a gene: 1. The CDR3 has 13 residues. CDR3: CASSYRLAGEQYF. As DNA, the CDR3 is TGTGCCAGCAGTTACCGACTAGCGGGCGAGCAGTACTTC.

The genes are TRBV5-6 and TRBJ2-2, with a possible D match to TRBD2 (6 bases). Trimming pared 5 bases from V and 6 bases from J, leaving 11 bases between. Looked up from germline, CDR1 is SGHDT and CDR2 is YYEEEE. The CDR3 length is 13 residues. The CDR3 nucleotides read TGTGCCAGCAGGGAGGGGTTGGCCGGGGAGCTGTTTTTT. Its protein product is CASREGLAGELFF.

This clonotype has only a few counts. The chain recombines TRBV10-3 with TRBJ1-4; D is unresolved. Germline V gene lookup returns CDR1 ENHRY and CDR2 SYGVKD. This CDR3 region has 12 residues. Deletions cut 10 bases from V and 3 bases from J, with 9 bases between. DNA of the CDR3: TGTGCCACAGGTAGTGCTAATGAAAAACTGTTTTTT. Translation: CATGSANEKLFF.

The rearrangement uses TRBV12-3 or TRBV12-4 and TRBJ1-1; TRBD1 agrees at 8 bases. The CDR3 is 13 amino acids. Trimming removed 6 bases from V and 4 bases from J; junction bases left unmatched: 4. The CDR3 protein is CASRTGAGTEAFF. CDR3 DNA sequence: TGTGCCAGCAGGACAGGGGCGGGCACTGAAGCTTTCTTT.

Only a few counts were recorded for this clonotype. The rearrangement uses TRBV12-3 or TRBV12-4 and TRBJ2-5; D possibly matches TRBD1 or TRBD2 (6 bases each). This CDR3 contains 14 residues. V was trimmed by 2 bases and J by 5 bases, leaving 12 bases between them. The CDR3 here is CASSLNGGLETQYF. In nucleotides, the CDR3 is TGTGCCAGCAGTTTAAACGGGGGCTTGGAGACCCAGTACTTC.

The V call is TRBV27, the J call TRBJ2-7; 7 bases align to TRBD1. The CDR3 has 12 residues. Germline CDR1 MNHEY, CDR2 SMNVEV (reference sequence). The V and J ends lost 5 bases and 9 bases, in that order; junction bases with no gene match: 7. The CDR3 DNA reads TGTGCCAGCAGTCGGACAGGCACTGGGCAGTACTTC. Its translation is CASSRTGTGQYF.

The gene calls are TRBV20-1 and TRBJ2-3; D might be TRBD1 (5 bases). Trimming removed 5 bases from V and 0 bases from J, with 9 bases in between. The CDR3 length is 13 residues. Germline-derived CDR1 and CDR2 are DFQATT and SNEGSKA (reference sequence). Here the CDR3 reads CSALSGSTDTQYF. CDR3 sequence (DNA): TGCAGTGCTCTTTCAGGGAGCACAGATACGCAGTATTTT.

This rearrangement joins TRBV5-1 to TRBJ2-5; D might be TRBD2 (6 bases). From germline, CDR1 is SGHRS and CDR2 YFSETQ. This CDR3 contains 15 residues. V gave up 3 bases and J gave up 5 bases, with 17 bases separating them. This CDR3 is CASSSGAAGQETQYF. The CDR3 coding sequence is TGCGCCAGCAGCTCCGGGGCGGCGGGGCAGGAGACCCAGTACTTC.

This rearrangement joins TRBV12-3 or TRBV12-4 to TRBJ2-7; 7 bases fit TRBD1. V was clipped by 4 bases and J by 1 base; unmatched bases: 4. CDR3 length: 14 amino acids. CDR3: CASSSGQRSYEQYF. In nucleotides, the CDR3 is TGTGCCAGCAGTTCGGGACAGCGGTCCTACGAGCAGTACTTC.

This clonotype showed up many times. This sequence joins TRBV7-2 and TRBJ2-3; D call uncertain. This CDR3 contains 16 residues. Per the germline V gene, CDR1 is SGHTA and CDR2 is FQGNSA. V gave up 1 base and J gave up 1 base, with 12 bases separating them. CDR3 in DNA: TGTGCCAGCAGCTTAGTGGTGGGCCTGGGCACAGATACGCAGTATTTT. Its translation: CASSLVVGLGTDTQYF.

About this clonotype: One junction end disagrees with the germline gene, perhaps due to a read error. V gene TRBV7-8 combines with J gene TRBJ2-1; possibly TRBD2 for D (5 bases). Germline-derived CDR1 and CDR2 are SGHVS and FQNEAQ. The CDR3 consists of 14 residues. The CDR3 bases are TGTGCCAGCAGCTCCGGGAACCACTACGATGAGCAGTTCTTC. The encoded protein is CASSSGNHYDEQFF. Looking up the rest from reference TRBV7-8 and TRBJ2-1 gives the full variable domain: GAGVSQSPRYKVAKRGQDVALRCDPISGHVSLFWYQQALGQGPEFLTYFQNEAQLDKSGLPSDRFFAERPEGSVSTLKIQRTQQEDSAVYLCASSSGNHYDEQFFGPGTRLTVL.

This clonotype was seen many times. This sequence joins TRBV5-1 and TRBJ2-7; D remains ambiguous. Looked up from germline, CDR1 is SGHRS and CDR2 is YFSETQ. The V and J ends lost 5 bases and 7 bases respectively, with 16 bases between them. The CDR3 runs 13 residues. This CDR3 reads CASSDLTVGEQYF. CDR3 DNA sequence: TGCGCCAGCAGTGACCTGACGGTGGGGGAGCAGTACTTC.

The chain links TRBV5-1 to TRBJ2-2; D is possibly TRBD1 (6 bases). V lost 5 bases and J lost 7, with 18 bases in between. The CDR3 totals 15 residues. Germline V gene data show CDR1 as SGHRS and CDR2 as YFSETQ. The CDR3 sequence: CASSNDPTGGGELFF. The CDR3, as DNA: TGCGCCAGCAGTAACGACCCGACAGGTGGCGGGGAGCTGTTTTTT.

The table lists this clonotype with a few counts. The V call is TRBV24-1, the J call TRBJ2-3; D is undetermined. V lost 4 bases and J lost 3, with 10 bases in between. Looked up from germline, CDR1 is KGHDR and CDR2 is SFDVKD. The length of the CDR3 is 14 residues. CDR3: CATSDGPRTDTQYF. The CDR3 DNA follows: TGTGCCACCAGTGACGGCCCTAGGACAGATACGCAGTATTTT.

The gene calls are TRBV6-1 and TRBJ2-1; TRBD2 agrees at 13 bases. The V segment lost 6 bases and the J segment 5 bases; nucleotides outside the gene matches: 4. This CDR3 has 15 amino acids. Germline values: CDR1 MNHNS, CDR2 SASEGT. CDR3 nucleotides: TGTGCCAGCAGCCGTACTAGCGGGGGGGACAATGAGCAGTTCTTC. It encodes CASSRTSGGDNEQFF.

V and J are TRBV20-1 and TRBJ2-7, with 7 nucleotides matching TRBD1. Germline V gene lookup returns CDR1 DFQATT and CDR2 SNEGSKA (reference sequence). The CDR3 covers 15 residues. Losses at the gene ends were 6 bases for V and 2 bases for J; bases not matched to a gene: 13. CDR3 nucleotide sequence: TGCAGTGCCCCAACGACAGGGAGTTGGGCCTACGAGCAGTACTTC. It translates to CSAPTTGSWAYEQYF.

This clonotype was counted ten times or more. The chain recombines TRBV27 with TRBJ2-1, with 11 bases aligning to TRBD2. Germline lookup yields CDR1 MNHEY and CDR2 SMNVEV (reference sequence). V dropped 4 bases and J dropped 1; count of bases not matched to a gene: 3. There are 16 residues in the CDR3. The CDR3 here is CASSSSGGPSYNEQFF. The CDR3 DNA reads as TGTGCCAGCAGTTCTAGCGGGGGGCCTTCCTACAATGAGCAGTTCTTC.

The gene calls are TRBV12-3 or TRBV12-4 and TRBJ2-3; TRBD2 might be the D (6 bases). Trimming removed 6 bases at V and 4 bases at J, with 8 bases between. This CDR3 is 12 amino acids long. CDR3 sequence (DNA): TGTGCCAGCAGCTGGGGGGCAGATACGCAGTATTTT. Its protein is CASSWGADTQYF.

The chain uses TRBV20-1 and TRBJ1-5, with 11 bases aligning to TRBD1. The germline V gene has CDR1 DFQATT and CDR2 SNEGSKA (reference sequence). The CDR3 totals 16 residues. Losses at the gene ends were 0 bases for V and 4 bases for J; bases not matched to a gene: 5. CDR3 residues: CSARDPGTGGNQPQHF. In nucleotides, the CDR3 is TGCAGTGCTAGAGATCCGGGGACAGGGGGTAATCAGCCCCAGCATTTT.

Only a few counts were recorded for this clonotype. The genes are TRBV6-2 or TRBV6-3 and TRBJ2-7; D ambiguous. Germline-derived CDR1 and CDR2 are MNHEY and SVGEGT. The V end lost 8 bases, the J end lost 3 bases, and 11 bases lay between the germline ends. The CDR3 extends over 12 amino acids. DNA for the CDR3: TGTGCCAGCGAGCGTACGGGCTACGAGCAGTACTTC. Protein: CASERTGYEQYF.

This clonotype came up a few times. The V call is TRBV12-3 or TRBV12-4, the J call TRBJ2-7, with a tentative D call TRBD2 (7 bases). The CDR3 is made up of 15 amino acids. The V and J ends lost 2 bases and 3 bases respectively, with 14 bases between them. The CDR3 is CASSLMGRGGYEQYF. The CDR3 coding sequence is TGTGCCAGCAGTTTAATGGGGAGGGGGGGCTACGAGCAGTACTTC.

The CDR3 sequence is CASSQDGRFGGSGANVLTF. The CDR3 coding sequence is TGTGCCAGCAGCCAAGATGGGAGGTTTGGGGGTTCAGGGGCCAACGTCCTGACTTTC. The chain couples TRBV4-2 to TRBJ2-6; D perhaps matches TRBD2 (6 bases). This CDR3 is 19 amino acids long. Germline lookup yields CDR1 LGHNA and CDR2 YNFKEQ. V was clipped by 0 bases and J by 4 bases, with 19 bases between them.

The sample holds a few counts of this clonotype. The genes are TRBV12-3 or TRBV12-4 and TRBJ1-5, with D possibly matching TRBD1 (6 bases). V was clipped by 6 bases and J by 3 bases, with 15 bases between them. The CDR3 consists of 15 residues. The CDR3 loop reads CASSSQGGNNQPQHF. DNA of the CDR3: TGTGCCAGCAGCTCACAGGGAGGAAACAATCAGCCCCAGCATTTT.